The 5 T cell receptor beta chains listed next were all sequenced from one sample in a study of T cells in women clearing cervical HPV infection. Measured with immunoSEQ multiplex PCR; TCRdb has only the in-frame clones, and not every one. Its table lists about 40,000 clones. The sample taken for sequencing was blood buffy coat. The source of these receptors is a woman between 18 and 70 years old with a cervical HPV16 infection that either progressed to CIN3+ or cleared (not recorded which).

A word on this clone: The read terminates 3 residues before the CDR3 end, so the remaining end is supplied by the germline J gene. This chain connects TRBV20-1 to TRBJ2-5, with TRBD2 matching over 9 bases. Unmatched junction bases numbered 11, after V lost 4 bases and J lost 2 bases. This CDR3 has 16 residues. The germline V gene encodes CDR1 DFQATT and CDR2 SNEGSKA (reference sequence). CDR3 bases read: TGCAGTGCTATCTCCCCCGAGACTAGCGGACAAGAGACC. Protein: CSAISPETSGQET. The CDR3 in its entirety is CSAISPETSGQETQYF.

Notes on this clone: The read ends 3 residues early relative to the CDR3; the germline J gene fills the gap. This chain links TRBV12-3 or TRBV12-4 with TRBJ1-4; D is uncertain. Trimming stripped 6 bases from V and 7 bases from J, with 12 bases between. The CDR3 has 13 residues. The covered CDR3 bases are TGTGCCAGCAGCCTGGCCCTGCCTGAAAAA. It is translated as CASSLALPEK. The full-length CDR3 reads as CASSLALPEKLFF.

Turning to this clone: The observed sequence ends 3 residues before the CDR3 terminus, with the missing tail filled in from the germline J gene. V and J are TRBV19 and TRBJ2-4, with TRBD1 matching over 7 bases. CDR1 is LNHDA, CDR2 SQIVND, per germline (reference sequence). The CDR3 loop spans 13 amino acids. CDR3 residues: CASSTYYRGGQYF. Partial CDR3 DNA: TGTGCCAGTAGTACTTACTACAGGGGCGGT. Filled out from reference TRBV19 and TRBJ2-4, the complete variable domain reads DGGITQSPKYLFRKEGQNVTLSCEQNLNHDAMYWYRQDPGQGLRLIYYSQIVNDFQKGDIAEGYSVSREKKESFPLTVTSAQKNPTAFYLCASSTYYRGGQYFGAGTRLSVL.

A remark on this clone: The CDR3 end falls 3 residues outside the read, so it is completed with the germline J gene. V is TRBV28 and J is TRBJ1-5; a weak D match, TRBD1 (6 bases). This CDR3 is 15 amino acids long. Trimming cost V 6 bases and J 2 bases, with 14 bases left between them. Germline V gives CDR1 MDHEN, CDR2 SYDVKM. Incomplete CDR3 DNA: TGTGCCAGCAGACTAAACAGGGTACGCAATCAGCCC. Amino acid sequence: CASRLNRVRNQP. The whole CDR3 sequence is CASRLNRVRNQPQHF.

As for this clone: The CDR3 end is not reached by the read, which stops 3 residues before it; the germline J gene fills it in. V gene TRBV2 combines with J gene TRBJ2-2, with 10 bases identical to TRBD2. The trim removed 4 bases at V and 6 bases at J, leaving 8 bases unmatched. The germline V gene has CDR1 SNHLY and CDR2 FYNNEI. This CDR3 region has 16 residues. This CDR3 reads CASSGLGSGRAGELFF. The CDR3 bases that were read are TGTGCCAGCAGTGGCTTAGGGAGCGGGAGGGCCGGGGAG.